These 32 T cell receptor beta chains share one sample of origin, sequenced in a study of shared clonotypes between healthy human individuals. The protocol was immunoSEQ multiplex PCR, while the TCRdb copy is restricted to in-frame clones and leaves out a portion. The table has roughly 2.5 million clones, roughly nine tenths seen once. The specimen was naive CD4+ T cells sorted from blood. Indicated subset: CD45RA+ positively selected. The receptors were sampled from a man between 18 and 29 years old in good health.

The chain carries TRBV18 and TRBJ1-2, with TRBD1 matching 8 bases. CDR3 length: 17 residues. CDR1 is KGHSH, CDR2 LQKENI, per germline. Trimming took 2 bases from V and 0 from J; bases not matched to a gene: 8. CDR3 region: CASSPLQGAPSNYGYTF. The CDR3 DNA sequence: TGTGCCAGCTCACCATTGCAGGGGGCCCCTTCTAACTATGGCTACACCTTC.

With respect to this clone: The same CDR3 arises from other DNA sequences in this sample as well. The rearrangement links TRBV18 to TRBJ1-5, with D perhaps TRBD1 (6 bases). The CDR3 length is 13 residues. The germline CDR1 and CDR2 sequences are KGHSH and LQKENI. Trimming cost V 6 bases and J 4 bases, with 10 bases left between them. The CDR3 DNA reads as TGTGCCAGCTCCCCAGGGGTAAATCAGCCCCAGCATTTT. This translates into CASSPGVNQPQHF.

The V call is TRBV10-3, the J call TRBJ2-7, with TRBD2 identical over 8 bases. This CDR3 spans 13 amino acids. Germline trimming cut 9 bases from V and 3 bases from J; bases unmatched to any gene: 7. CDR1 ENHRY and CDR2 SYGVKD come from the germline V gene. The CDR3 reads CAIAGAGGYEQYF. Here the CDR3 DNA reads TGTGCCATAGCGGGGGCGGGCGGCTACGAGCAGTACTTC.

This clone was seen once. This sequence joins TRBV6-6 and TRBJ1-2, with TRBD1 identical over 8 bases. Germline trimming cut 4 bases from V and 6 bases from J; bases unmatched to any gene: 10. The CDR3 consists of 15 residues. Germline-derived CDR1 and CDR2 are MNHNY and SVGAGI (reference sequence). This CDR3 is CASSSSRQGADGYTF. CDR3 in DNA: TGTGCCAGCAGTTCCAGCCGTCAGGGGGCGGATGGCTACACCTTC.

The genes are TRBV18 and TRBJ1-1, with 9 bases lining up with TRBD1. The CDR3 contains 16 residues. The germline V gene has CDR1 KGHSH and CDR2 LQKENI. J was trimmed by 4 bases and V by 5 bases; bases with no gene match: 11. CDR3 loop: CASSVVGQGTGTEAFF. For the CDR3, the DNA is TGTGCCAGCTCAGTTGTTGGACAGGGGACTGGCACTGAAGCTTTCTTT.

A few counts support this clone. V gene TRBV18 combines with J gene TRBJ1-1; D uncertain. This CDR3 comprises 14 residues. V was cut by 1 base and J by 4 bases, with 10 bases left in between. CDR1 is KGHSH and CDR2 is LQKENI in the germline V gene. CDR3 residues: CASSPQVAGTEAFF. CDR3 sequence (DNA): TGTGCCAGCTCACCACAAGTTGCAGGCACTGAAGCTTTCTTT.

The chain combines TRBV7-8 with TRBJ2-7; 13 bases agree with TRBD2. Germline V gene data show CDR1 as SGHVS and CDR2 as FQNEAQ. The CDR3 is made up of 18 amino acids. V dropped 4 bases and J dropped 1; count of bases not matched to a gene: 10. The CDR3 spells CASSSGLAGVKRSYEQYF. The CDR3 DNA is TGTGCCAGCAGCTCCGGACTAGCGGGAGTGAAGAGGTCCTACGAGCAGTACTTC.

As for this clone: This CDR3 is also generated by other DNA sequences in the sample. The chain is built from TRBV5-1 and TRBJ2-3; 10 bases fit TRBD1. The CDR3 has 15 amino acids. V trimming: 0 bases; J trimming: 3 bases; junction bases outside the gene matches: 1. Germline lookup yields CDR1 SGHRS and CDR2 YFSETQ. The CDR3 DNA reads as TGCGCCAGCAGCTTGGGGGGACAGGGGACAGATACGCAGTATTTT. It specifies CASSLGGQGTDTQYF.

The chain combines TRBV6-4 with TRBJ2-7; 9 bases map to TRBD1. V lost 10 bases to trimming and J lost 5 bases; unmatched junction nucleotides: 12. There are 14 residues in the CDR3. The germline gives CDR1 MRHNA, CDR2 SNTAGT. The CDR3 protein is CAKTQHRGHHEQYF. In DNA form, the CDR3 reads TGTGCCAAGACCCAGCACAGGGGGCACCACGAGCAGTACTTC.

The genes are TRBV5-5 and TRBJ2-5; tentatively, D is TRBD1 (5 bases). CDR3 size: 15 residues. Germline V gene lookup returns CDR1 SGHKS and CDR2 YYEKEE (reference sequence). The V end was cut by 1 base, the J end by 2 bases, with 12 bases between. The CDR3 is CASSLQTAVQETQYF. DNA for the CDR3: TGTGCCAGCAGCTTGCAGACAGCAGTTCAAGAGACCCAGTACTTC.

This chain connects TRBV6-1 to TRBJ1-4; 9 positions agree with TRBD1. J was trimmed by 8 bases and V by 7 bases; bases with no gene match: 11. Germline CDR1 and CDR2: MNHNS and SASEGT. This CDR3 region has 15 residues. The CDR3 DNA is TGTGCCAGCACCAGAAAGGGACAGGGAGGCGAAAAACTGTTTTTT. Its protein product is CASTRKGQGGEKLFF.

The V gene is TRBV2, the J gene TRBJ1-5; TRBD1 is a possible D gene (6 bases). CDR1 is SNHLY, CDR2 FYNNEI, per germline. This CDR3 is built from 17 residues. Trimming took 6 bases from V and 6 from J, leaving 24 bases between them. CDR3 sequence reads: CASRSLDSFSGSQPQHF. As DNA, the CDR3 is TGTGCCAGCAGATCTTTGGACAGCTTCTCTGGAAGTCAGCCCCAGCATTTT. The whole variable domain, remainder taken from reference TRBV2 and TRBJ1-5, is EPEVTQTPSHQVTQMGQEVILRCVPISNHLYFYWYRQILGQKVEFLVSFYNNEISEKSEIFDDQFSVERPDGSNFTLKIRSTKLEDSAMYFCASRSLDSFSGSQPQHFGDGTRLSIL.

Points on this clone: The sample holds other DNA sequences that translate to the same CDR3. The chain joins TRBV10-3 to TRBJ2-7, with D perhaps TRBD2 (5 bases). Per the germline V gene, CDR1 is ENHRY and CDR2 is SYGVKD. The CDR3 spans 13 residues. V lost 0 bases, J lost 7 bases, and 10 bases lay in between. The CDR3 is CAISESGEDEQYF. In DNA form, the CDR3 reads TGTGCCATCAGTGAGTCGGGAGAGGATGAGCAGTACTTC.

As concerns this clone: This sample includes further DNA sequences coding for the same CDR3. The V gene is TRBV7-2, the J gene TRBJ2-7, with D tentatively TRBD2 (5 bases). The CDR3 loop spans 14 amino acids. V gave up 1 base and J gave up 4 bases, with 11 bases separating them. Germline CDR1 is SGHTA and CDR2 is FQGNSA. The CDR3 bases are TGTGCCAGCAGCTTAGGTGGGCTAGCTTACGAGCAGTACTTC. It yields the protein CASSLGGLAYEQYF. The full variable domain, completed using reference TRBV7-2 and TRBJ2-7, is GAGVSQSPSNKVTEKGKDVELRCDPISGHTALYWYRQSLGQGLEFLIYFQGNSAPDKSGLPSDRFSAERTGGSVSTLTIQRTQQEDSAVYLCASSLGGLAYEQYFGPGTRLTVT.

The chain is built from TRBV30 and TRBJ2-5; D call uncertain. The closer fit of TRBJ2-7 to the DNA end suggests the J call may be wrong. The length of the CDR3 is 13 residues. Per germline, CDR1 GTSNPN and CDR2 SVGIG (reference sequence). CDR3: CAWGATKTHEQYF. The DNA for the CDR3 is TGTGCCTGGGGTGCAACGAAGACCCACGAGCAGTACTTC.

Comment on this clone: In the same sample, other DNA sequences code for this CDR3. V and J are TRBV5-1 and TRBJ2-7; D unclear. The germline V gene has CDR1 SGHRS and CDR2 YFSETQ. The CDR3 length is 13 residues. Trimming took off 0 bases at V and 2 bases at J, with 6 bases between the two ends. The CDR3 nucleotides are TGCGCCAGCAGCTTGGACACCCCCTACGAGCAGTACTTC. Translating gives CASSLDTPYEQYF.

The chain couples TRBV10-3 to TRBJ2-3, with D perhaps TRBD2 (5 bases). Per the germline V gene, CDR1 is ENHRY and CDR2 is SYGVKD. The CDR3 extends over 15 amino acids. V was cut by 5 bases and J by 2 bases, with 14 bases left in between. CDR3 sequence: CAISLSGPHTDTQYF. The CDR3 region has the DNA TGTGCCATCAGTCTCAGCGGCCCCCACACAGATACGCAGTATTTT.

This chain uses TRBV5-1 with TRBJ2-1, with D possibly matching TRBD2 (5 bases). Germline assignment: CDR1 SGHRS and CDR2 YFSETQ. Between the trimmed V and J ends, which lost 3 bases and 9 bases, there was a span of 13 bases. The CDR3 runs to 13 residues. CDR3 loop: CASSSELVVEQFF. The CDR3 coding sequence is TGCGCCAGCAGCTCAGAACTAGTGGTTGAGCAGTTCTTC.

This chain connects TRBV28 to TRBJ2-1, with TRBD1 matching over 8 bases. V dropped 5 bases and J dropped 7; count of bases not matched to a gene: 10. Germline V lookup: CDR1 MDHEN, CDR2 SYDVKM. This CDR3 spans 15 amino acids. CDR3 bases: TGTGCCAGCAGTCCTGGACAGGGTCCACTTAATGAGCAGTTCTTC. Translating it yields CASSPGQGPLNEQFF.

The chain links TRBV5-3 to TRBJ1-1; tentative D call: TRBD1 (5 bases). TRBV5-3 is marked as an open reading frame, function uncertain. V lost 7 bases, J lost 6 bases, and 19 bases lay in between. This CDR3 has 14 residues. The CDR3: CARWGWGRMPEAFF. The CDR3 nucleotides read TGTGCCAGATGGGGATGGGGCAGAATGCCTGAAGCTTTCTTT.

The chain joins TRBV11-2 to TRBJ2-7; TRBD2 is a possible D gene (6 bases). This CDR3 contains 15 residues. Between the trimmed V and J ends, which lost 0 bases and 7 bases, there was a span of 16 bases. CDR1 SGHAT and CDR2 FQNNGV come from the germline V gene. CDR3 sequence reads: CASSLDVAAPREQYF. The CDR3 DNA reads TGTGCCAGCAGCTTAGATGTAGCGGCCCCCCGGGAGCAGTACTTC.

Of note for this clone: At one boundary the junction diverges from the germline segment, which might be a read error. This chain uses TRBV7-7 with TRBJ2-1; unclear D gene. This CDR3 comprises 13 residues. Looked up from germline, CDR1 is SSHAT and CDR2 is FNYEAQ (reference sequence). The CDR3 sequence is CASSPPPANEQFF. CDR3 in DNA: TGTGCTAGCAGTCCCCCTCCAGCGAATGAGCAGTTCTTC.

With respect to this clone: Other DNA sequences of this sample code for an identical CDR3. This rearrangement joins TRBV5-1 to TRBJ2-5; the D call may be TRBD1 or TRBD2 (6 bases each). From germline, CDR1 is SGHRS and CDR2 YFSETQ. The V gene lost 3 bases and the J gene lost 2 bases, with 8 bases spanning the gap. The CDR3 covers 13 residues. The CDR3 loop is CASSSGAQETQYF. The CDR3, as DNA: TGCGCCAGCAGCTCGGGGGCACAAGAGACCCAGTACTTC.

This chain links TRBV7-2 with TRBJ2-7; no definite D call. V was pared by 7 bases and J by 3 bases, with 16 bases between. In germline, CDR1 is SGHTA, CDR2 FQGNSA. The CDR3 spans 14 residues. CDR3 amino acids: CASTPQIGIYEQYF. In nucleotides, the CDR3 is TGTGCCAGCACCCCCCAAATCGGAATCTACGAGCAGTACTTC.

This sequence joins TRBV6-5 and TRBJ2-3, with D unresolved. The CDR3 covers 13 residues. V lost 6 bases and J 4 bases, leaving 11 bases between the germline ends. CDR1 and CDR2 (germline): MNHEY, SVGAGI. CDR3: CASRVSLADTQYF. The CDR3 DNA reads TGTGCCAGCAGAGTTAGTTTGGCAGATACGCAGTATTTT.

This clone appeared once. This chain joins TRBV4-1 and TRBJ1-5; TRBD1 matches at 9 bases. The CDR3 totals 16 residues. The germline V gene has CDR1 MGHRA and CDR2 YSYEKL. V shed 2 bases, J shed 1 base, and the junction held 3 bases outside the gene matches. The CDR3 nucleotides read TGCGCCAGCAGCCAATTCGGGACAGGGAGCAATCAGCCCCAGCATTTT. Its translation: CASSQFGTGSNQPQHF.

V gene TRBV23-1 combines with J gene TRBJ2-1; 8 positions agree with TRBD1. TRBV23-1 is an open reading frame whose function is uncertain. This CDR3 is 15 amino acids long. The V and J ends lost 6 bases and 7 bases, in that order; junction bases with no gene match: 11. The CDR3 loop reads CASRLIGQGTNEQFF. CDR3 DNA: TGCGCCAGCAGACTTATCGGACAGGGTACGAATGAGCAGTTCTTC.

The chain employs TRBV30 and TRBJ2-5, with 11 bases that match TRBD1. With the DNA end fitting TRBJ2-7 better, the J assignment may be wrong. Germline V gene data show CDR1 as GTSNPN and CDR2 as SVGIG (reference sequence). The CDR3 is 15 residues long. DNA for the CDR3: TGTGCCTGGAGCGCCGGGACAGGGGGTTCCTACGAGCAGTACTTC. It yields the protein CAWSAGTGGSYEQYF.

Worth noting for this clone: Other DNA sequences in this specimen translate into the identical CDR3. The J gene is TRBJ2-7, the V gene TRBV18; maybe TRBD1 (5 bases). This CDR3 comprises 13 residues. Between the trimmed V and J ends, which lost 4 bases and 1 base, there was a span of 8 bases. Germline CDR1 and CDR2: KGHSH and LQKENI. CDR3 sequence reads: CASSLGASYEQYF. The CDR3 DNA is TGTGCCAGCTCACTAGGGGCTTCCTACGAGCAGTACTTC.

This chain connects TRBV28 to TRBJ1-2; D is unclear. V lost 6 bases, J lost 7 bases, and 18 bases lay in between. The CDR3 runs 14 residues. In germline, CDR1 is MDHEN, CDR2 SYDVKM. The CDR3 region is CASSYFRASAGYTF. In DNA form, the CDR3 reads TGTGCCAGCAGCTACTTTCGGGCCTCCGCTGGCTACACCTTC.

The J gene is TRBJ2-2, the V gene TRBV4-1, with D hard to call. V dropped 1 base and J dropped 4 bases, with 4 bases sitting between them. The CDR3 contains 13 residues. CDR1 is MGHRA, CDR2 YSYEKL, per germline. This chain's CDR3 is CASSQGPTGELFF. CDR3 nucleotide sequence: TGCGCCAGCAGCCAAGGGCCCACCGGGGAGCTGTTTTTT.

The chain employs TRBV18 and TRBJ2-6, with D hard to call. Trimming removed 3 bases at V and 4 bases at J, with 16 bases between. The CDR3 is 17 residues long. The germline gives CDR1 KGHSH, CDR2 LQKENI. CDR3 in DNA: TGTGCCAGCTCACCCTTCGTCGGGCAATCGGGGGCCAACGTCCTGACTTTC. It yields the protein CASSPFVGQSGANVLTF.